This passage covers 21 T cell receptor beta chains from one sample sequenced in a study of blood T cell repertoires in COVID-19 (dated by TCRdb to the early 2020s). Receptor libraries were prepared by the immunoSEQ multiplex PCR assay. TCRdb's version of the immuneACCESS table is confined to in-frame rearrangements and falls short of the full clone set. An unresolved V gene accounts for under half of the shortfall where checked; the remainder is of unknown origin. Within this sample are more than 200,000 clones, with 86% of them counted one time only. The ten biggest clones cover roughly 10% of the sample. Sequenced material: peripheral blood. The source of these receptors is a woman between 45 and 60 years old with COVID-19, enrolled during active disease.

This chain joins TRBV27 and TRBJ1-3; D gene unclear. CDR3 length: 14 residues. The V end was cut by 8 bases, the J end by 4 bases, with 15 bases between. The germline CDR1 and CDR2 sequences are MNHEY and SMNVEV (reference sequence). CDR3 sequence: CASRRSGSGNTIYF. The DNA of the CDR3 is TGTGCCAGCCGCAGGTCTGGGAGCGGAAACACCATATATTTT.

V gene TRBV7-2 combines with J gene TRBJ1-1; 9 bases are a match to TRBD1. CDR1 and CDR2 from the germline V gene are SGHTA and FQGNSA. The CDR3 loop spans 14 amino acids. The J segment lost 4 bases and the V segment lost 3 bases, leaving 3 bases of the junction unmatched. The CDR3: CASSLDRGATEAFF. CDR3 DNA: TGTGCCAGCAGCTTGGACAGGGGTGCCACTGAAGCTTTCTTT.

The count of this clone is one. V and J are TRBV27 and TRBJ2-1; D might be TRBD1 (5 bases). With 8 bases removed from V and 4 bases from J, the gap between germline ends came to 12 bases. Per the germline V gene, CDR1 is MNHEY and CDR2 is SMNVEV (reference sequence). This CDR3 is 13 amino acids long. The CDR3: CASGASLYNEQFF. In DNA, the CDR3 is TGTGCCAGCGGGGCAAGCCTGTACAATGAGCAGTTCTTC.

The chain combines TRBV27 with TRBJ1-5; 7 nucleotides align to TRBD1. CDR3 length equals 15 residues. After removal of 6 bases from V and 0 bases from J, the junction contained 5 bases not matched to a gene. Germline CDR1 is MNHEY and CDR2 is SMNVEV (reference sequence). CDR3 bases: TGTGCCAGCAGGCTGACAGGGATTAGCAATCAGCCCCAGCATTTT. This translates into CASRLTGISNQPQHF.

J is TRBJ2-1 and V is TRBV5-1; TRBD1 matches at 7 bases. V lost 0 bases, J lost 9 bases, and 15 bases stayed unmatched. The CDR3 is 17 residues long. Germline V gene sequence: CDR1 SGHRS, CDR2 YFSETQ. The CDR3 nucleotides are TGCGCCAGCAGCTTGGGGATTTCGGGGACAGCTGGAGGTGAGCAGTTCTTC. Protein: CASSLGISGTAGGEQFF.

The chain is built from TRBV3-1 (or the pseudogene TRBV3-2) and TRBJ2-7; D possibly corresponds to TRBD1 (6 bases). The CDR3 has 18 amino acids. Germline loops: CDR1 LGHDT, CDR2 YNNKEL (reference sequence). Trimming took 4 bases from V and 0 from J, leaving 22 bases between them. CDR3 nucleotide sequence: TGTGCCAGCAGCCCCAGCCCCGGGACACCATTTTACTCCTACGAGCAGTACGTC. Amino acid sequence: CASSPSPGTPFYSYEQYV.

The sample holds one count of this clone. The V call is TRBV5-4, the J call TRBJ2-1, with TRBD2 matching 8 bases. Per the germline V gene, CDR1 is SGHNT and CDR2 is YYREEE (reference sequence). The length of the CDR3 is 15 residues. V lost 7 bases and J lost 6; bases outside the gene matches: 12. The CDR3 spells CASGNWRGDFNEQFF. As DNA, the CDR3 is TGTGCCAGCGGAAATTGGCGGGGGGATTTCAATGAGCAGTTCTTC.

This sequence joins TRBV28 and TRBJ2-5, with 7 bases lining up with TRBD2. Losses at the gene ends were 3 bases for V and 7 bases for J; bases not matched to a gene: 8. Per germline, CDR1 MDHEN and CDR2 SYDVKM. The CDR3 is 14 amino acids. The CDR3 DNA reads TGTGCCAGCAGTTTGCGGACCTCGGGGGGGACCCAGTACTTC. It yields the protein CASSLRTSGGTQYF.

V is TRBV5-1 and J is TRBJ2-3, with D perhaps matching TRBD2 (5 bases). V lost 0 bases to trimming and J lost 2 bases, with 13 bases between them. CDR1 SGHRS and CDR2 YFSETQ come from the germline V gene. The length of the CDR3 is 16 residues. The CDR3 reads CASSLGQSRATDTQYF. The CDR3 region has the DNA TGCGCCAGCAGCTTGGGGCAATCGAGGGCCACAGATACGCAGTATTTT.

The chain couples TRBV12-5 to TRBJ2-3; D might be TRBD1 (6 bases). Looked up from germline, CDR1 is LGHNT and CDR2 is FRNRAP. V dropped 5 bases and J dropped 0 bases, with 27 bases sitting between them. This CDR3 contains 20 residues. This CDR3 reads CASGPSQLVRTDPSTDTQYF. For the CDR3, the DNA is TGTGCTAGTGGTCCATCTCAGCTCGTTAGGACAGATCCTAGCACAGATACGCAGTATTTT.

Comments on this clone: Other nucleotide sequences from this sample produce the same CDR3. The CDR3 reads CATSDLGGADTQYF. DNA of the CDR3: TGTGCCACCAGTGACCTCGGAGGGGCAGATACGCAGTATTTT. This chain links TRBV24-1 with TRBJ2-3; D is perhaps TRBD2 (6 bases). The CDR3 is 14 residues long. In germline, CDR1 is KGHDR, CDR2 SFDVKD. V shed 4 bases and J shed 4 bases, with 11 bases lying between them.

The genes are TRBV2 and TRBJ2-3; tentative D call: TRBD1 (6 bases). The CDR3 sequence is 13 residues long. Germline V gene sequence: CDR1 SNHLY, CDR2 FYNNEI. CDR3: CVKGGGQVDTQYF. The DNA of the CDR3 is TGTGTCAAAGGGGGTGGCCAGGTGGATACGCAGTATTTT.

This clone was picked up a small number of times. V and J are TRBV5-1 and TRBJ1-2, with 8 bases identical to TRBD1. The CDR3 spans 16 residues. The germline V gene has CDR1 SGHRS and CDR2 YFSETQ. V lost 0 bases and J lost 4; bases outside the gene matches: 8. The CDR3 loop reads CASSLAGQAQVYGYTF. CDR3 in DNA: TGCGCCAGCAGCTTGGCGGGACAGGCCCAAGTCTATGGCTACACCTTC.

V gene TRBV10-2 combines with J gene TRBJ2-3; 9 bases are shared with TRBD1. Per the germline V gene, CDR1 is WSHSY and CDR2 is SAAADI. The CDR3 extends over 14 amino acids. The V and J ends lost 5 bases and 1 base, in that order; junction bases with no gene match: 1. The CDR3 region has the DNA TGCGCCAGCAGTTGGACAGGGGGCACAGATACGCAGTATTTT. Amino acids: CASSWTGGTDTQYF.

The chain joins TRBV15 to TRBJ2-3; 9 bases line up with TRBD1. Trimming at V came to 1 base and at J to 6 bases, leaving 5 bases not matched to a gene. The CDR3 has 15 residues. CDR1 and CDR2 (germline): LNHNV, YYDKDF (reference sequence). DNA of the CDR3: TGTGCCACCAGCAGAGCGGGACAGGGAATCGATACGCAGTATTTT. This translates into CATSRAGQGIDTQYF.

About this clone: This sequence may be a read error, since a much larger clone differs from it by one base. The chain combines TRBV6-4 with TRBJ2-3, with 11 bases that match TRBD2. This CDR3 has 14 amino acids. V lost 6 bases, J lost 4 bases, and 3 bases stayed unmatched. Germline CDR1 reads MRHNA; CDR2 reads SNTAGT. The DNA of the CDR3 is TGTGCCAGCAGCCTTAGCGGGGGGGCAGATACGCAGTATTTT. It is translated as CASSLSGGADTQYF.

The chain couples TRBV30 to TRBJ1-1; possibly TRBD1 for D (6 bases). Germline V gives CDR1 GTSNPN, CDR2 SVGIG (reference sequence). V lost 8 bases to trimming and J lost 1 base, with 14 bases between them. The CDR3 is made up of 13 amino acids. The CDR3 nucleotides are TGTGCCGGGTCCGACAGGAGGAACACTGAAGCTTTCTTT. This gives the protein CAGSDRRNTEAFF. Variable domain in full (rest from reference TRBV30 and TRBJ1-1): SQTIHQWPATLVQPVGSPLSLECTVEGTSNPNLYWYRQAAGRGLQLLFYSVGIGQISSEVPQNLSASRPQDRQFILSSKKLLLSDSGFYLCAGSDRRNTEAFFGQGTRLTVV.

V gene TRBV19 combines with J gene TRBJ1-1; D might be TRBD1 (5 bases). Trimming left V 8 bases short and J 1 base short, with 14 bases between. The CDR3 consists of 14 residues. The germline gives CDR1 LNHDA, CDR2 SQIVND (reference sequence). CDR3 sequence reads: CASLVQTGNTEAFF. In DNA form, the CDR3 reads TGTGCCAGTTTGGTCCAAACAGGGAACACTGAAGCTTTCTTT.

The chain employs TRBV27 and TRBJ1-5; D is undetermined. Trimming shortened V by 6 bases and J by 0 bases, and 9 bases separated the two germline ends. The CDR3 is 14 amino acids. Germline CDR1 reads MNHEY; CDR2 reads SMNVEV (reference sequence). The CDR3 here is CASSLYLSNQPQHF. CDR3 DNA: TGTGCCAGCAGCCTCTATCTTAGCAATCAGCCCCAGCATTTT.

The sample holds one count of this clone. The CDR3 sequence: CASSSGGFMNTEAFF. DNA for the CDR3: TGTGCCAGCAGCTCTGGCGGATTTATGAACACTGAAGCTTTCTTT. The chain employs TRBV7-3 and TRBJ1-1, with D hard to call. Germline V gene data show CDR1 as SGHTA and CDR2 as FQGTGA. V dropped 4 bases and J dropped 0 bases, with 12 bases sitting between them. The CDR3 loop spans 15 amino acids. The variable domain in full, completed from reference TRBV7-3 and TRBJ1-1, reads GAGVSQTPSNKVTEKGKYVELRCDPISGHTALYWYRQSLGQGPEFLIYFQGTGAADDSGLPNDRFFAVRPEGSVSTLKIQRTERGDSAVYLCASSSGGFMNTEAFFGQGTRLTVV.

This clone was counted between two and nine times. This rearrangement joins TRBV7-9 to TRBJ1-1; D call uncertain. This CDR3 is built from 13 residues. Germline lookup yields CDR1 SEHNR and CDR2 FQNEAQ (reference sequence). V was trimmed by 1 base and J by 7 bases, leaving 10 bases between them. The CDR3 coding sequence is TGTGCCAGCAGCTTAGACTCAGGTGGTGAAGCTTTCTTT. Translating it yields CASSLDSGGEAFF. The variable domain in full, completed from reference TRBV7-9 and TRBJ1-1, reads DTGVSQNPRHKITKRGQNVTFRCDPISEHNRLYWYRQTLGQGPEFLTYFQNEAQLEKSRLLSDRFSAERPKGSFSTLEIQRTEQGDSAMYLCASSLDSGGEAFFGQGTRLTVV.